The 25 T cell receptor beta chains given below trace back to one sample, sequenced in a study of OX40 agonist ivuxolimab in advanced cancers. Libraries were prepared by immunoSEQ multiplex PCR; TCRdb keeps only in-frame clonotypes and omits some of them. The sample lists about 59,000 clones, more than 65% occurring once. Sample: CD4+ or CD8+ T cells sorted from blood, taken in a trial of the OX40 agonist ivuxolimab. These receptors were taken from an adult with an advanced solid tumor such as melanoma, head and neck, liver or kidney cancer.

V is TRBV19 and J is TRBJ2-7; D possibly matches TRBD1 or TRBD2 (5 bases each). The V gene's germline CDR1 is LNHDA and CDR2 SQIVND (reference sequence). V dropped 6 bases and J dropped 2 bases, with 17 bases sitting between them. The CDR3 extends over 15 amino acids. CDR3 DNA sequence: TGTGCCAGTAGAAACCTTCGGGACGGAACCTACGAGCAGTACTTC. Its translation is CASRNLRDGTYEQYF.

The chain employs TRBV7-9 and TRBJ2-7; 9 bases are a match to TRBD1. There are 14 residues in the CDR3. Germline CDR1 and CDR2: SEHNR and FQNEAQ (reference sequence). J lost 4 bases, V lost 5 bases, and 6 bases had no gene match. In DNA, the CDR3 is TGTGCCAGCAGCCCCGGGACAGGGTTGTACGAGCAGTACTTC. Encoded protein: CASSPGTGLYEQYF.

The genes are TRBV5-1 and TRBJ2-5, with D unclear. V dropped 0 bases and J dropped 2 bases, with 8 bases sitting between them. The CDR3 totals 14 residues. In germline, CDR1 is SGHRS, CDR2 YFSETQ. CDR3 DNA sequence: TGCGCCAGCAGCTTGGGCAGTAGGCAAGAGACCCAGTACTTC. Its protein is CASSLGSRQETQYF.

J is TRBJ2-1 and V is TRBV18; TRBD2 matches at 7 bases. This CDR3 has 15 amino acids. Looked up from germline, CDR1 is KGHSH and CDR2 is LQKENI. V gave up 2 bases and J gave up 9 bases; unmatched junction bases: 10. The CDR3 DNA is TGTGCCAGCTCACCATCGGCGGGAGCGGAGGGTGAGCAGTTCTTC. It encodes CASSPSAGAEGEQFF. Combining the CDR3 with reference TRBV18 and TRBJ2-1 gives the whole variable domain NAGVMQNPRHLVRRRGQEARLRCSPMKGHSHVYWYRQLPEEGLKFMVYLQKENIIDESGMPKERFSAEFPKEGPSILRIQQVVRGDSAAYFCASSPSAGAEGEQFFGPGTRLTVL.

V and J are TRBV6-5 and TRBJ2-7; D possibly matches TRBD1 or TRBD2 (5 bases each). Trimming took 0 bases from V and 3 from J, leaving 9 bases between them. Germline V gene sequence: CDR1 MNHEY, CDR2 SVGAGI. This CDR3 region has 14 residues. The CDR3: CASSYSGRFYEQYF. The CDR3 nucleotides are TGTGCCAGCAGTTACTCGGGACGATTCTACGAGCAGTACTTC.

At least ten counts were recorded for this clone. The rearrangement links TRBV10-3 to TRBJ2-7; 8 bases are a match to TRBD1. The CDR3 has 12 residues. Germline assignment: CDR1 ENHRY and CDR2 SYGVKD. J gave up 4 bases and V 8 bases, and 4 bases lay outside the gene matches. CDR3 coding DNA: TGTGCCATCTCTGGACAGGGATACGAGCAGTACTTC. As protein: CAISGQGYEQYF.

The rearrangement joins TRBV6-5 to TRBJ2-1; maybe TRBD2 (5 bases). There are 14 residues in the CDR3. The germline V gene encodes CDR1 MNHEY and CDR2 SVGAGI. Between the trimmed V and J ends, which lost 3 bases and 4 bases, there was a span of 10 bases. The CDR3 loop reads CASSYRLAYNEQFF. The CDR3 DNA reads as TGTGCCAGCAGTTATCGTCTAGCATACAATGAGCAGTTCTTC.

The chain employs TRBV5-6 and TRBJ1-4; no definite D call. The CDR3 is made up of 14 amino acids. Trimming took 4 bases from V and 7 from J, leaving 14 bases between them. Germline V gene sequence: CDR1 SGHDT, CDR2 YYEEEE. The CDR3 region has the DNA TGTGCCAGCAGCATCCACCGAGGGAGTGAAAAACTGTTTTTT. Protein: CASSIHRGSEKLFF.

This chain connects TRBV18 to TRBJ2-2; 9 bases match TRBD1. The CDR3 covers 16 residues. Germline assignment: CDR1 KGHSH and CDR2 LQKENI. V gave up 5 bases and J gave up 0 bases; unmatched junction bases: 4. The CDR3 region is CASSLQGAANTGELFF. The DNA for the CDR3 is TGTGCCAGCTCATTACAGGGGGCCGCGAACACCGGGGAGCTGTTTTTT.

The chain is built from TRBV28 and TRBJ1-6, with D unclear. The length of the CDR3 is 13 residues. V was clipped by 5 bases and J by 17 bases, with 19 bases between them. In germline, CDR1 is MDHEN, CDR2 SYDVKM. The CDR3 DNA reads TGTGCCAGCAGTATGACACTAGGCAGGAGCGTCCACTTT. Encoded protein: CASSMTLGRSVHF.

This rearrangement joins TRBV27 to TRBJ2-5; weak D call: TRBD1 (6 bases). The closer fit of TRBJ2-7 to the DNA end suggests the J call may be wrong. This CDR3 has 13 residues. Germline loops: CDR1 MNHEY, CDR2 SMNVEV (reference sequence). CDR3 residues: CASRKGELYEQYF. The CDR3 DNA reads TGTGCCAGCAGAAAGGGGGAGCTATACGAGCAGTACTTC.

The rearrangement uses TRBV4-2 and TRBJ1-1; D uncertain. V shed 0 bases and J shed 9 bases, with 11 bases lying between them. The CDR3 length is 13 residues. The germline CDR1 and CDR2 sequences are LGHNA and YNFKEQ. This CDR3 reads CASSQDDNGQAFF. In nucleotides, the CDR3 is TGTGCCAGCAGCCAAGACGACAATGGGCAAGCTTTCTTT.

The chain is built from TRBV11-2 and TRBJ1-5; 7 nucleotides agree with TRBD1. Germline-derived CDR1 and CDR2 are SGHAT and FQNNGV. The CDR3 spans 14 residues. V lost 5 bases to trimming and J lost 9 bases; unmatched junction nucleotides: 10. The CDR3 region has the DNA TGTGCCAGCAGCCTGATGACAGGGTCTTCGCCCCAGCATTTT. Translated: CASSLMTGSSPQHF.

The chain couples TRBV18 to TRBJ2-7, with D possibly being TRBD2 (6 bases). V was shortened by 0 bases and J by 4 bases, with 10 bases between the two germline ends. This CDR3 has 14 amino acids. In germline, CDR1 is KGHSH, CDR2 LQKENI. The CDR3 nucleotides are TGTGCCAGCTCACCACCCGTAGGGAGGTACGAGCAGTACTTC. Its protein is CASSPPVGRYEQYF.

This chain uses TRBV7-9 with TRBJ2-7; D gene ambiguous. From germline, CDR1 is SEHNR and CDR2 FQNEAQ (reference sequence). Trimming pared 0 bases from V and 3 bases from J, leaving 9 bases between. CDR3 size: 14 residues. CDR3 region: CASSLASQDYEQYF. CDR3 nucleotide sequence: TGTGCCAGCAGCTTAGCGTCCCAAGACTACGAGCAGTACTTC.

The chain links TRBV5-1 to TRBJ2-7; D unresolved. The length of the CDR3 is 13 residues. Germline V gene data show CDR1 as SGHRS and CDR2 as YFSETQ. V gave up 5 bases and J gave up 12 bases, with 21 bases separating them. This CDR3 reads CASSPDLDSDWYF. CDR3 coding DNA: TGCGCCAGCAGTCCTGACCTAGACTCCGATTGGTACTTC.

This clone was recorded a few times. This sequence joins TRBV7-9 and TRBJ2-5; the D gene is possibly TRBD2 (5 bases). The germline CDR1 and CDR2 sequences are SEHNR and FQNEAQ (reference sequence). V lost 6 bases and J lost 5, with 13 bases in between. The CDR3 contains 13 residues. The CDR3, as DNA: TGTGCCAGCAGGAAGGCCTTAGCGGAGACCCAGTACTTC. Protein: CASRKALAETQYF.

The table lists this clone with a count of one. The chain employs TRBV6-1 and TRBJ1-3; TRBD1 matches 7 bases. Germline CDR1 and CDR2: MNHNS and SASEGT. V was clipped by 4 bases and J by 0 bases; unmatched bases: 6. The CDR3 totals 16 residues. The CDR3 region is CASSGRRDSSGNTIYF. The CDR3 nucleotides read TGTGCCAGCAGTGGCCGCCGGGACAGCTCTGGAAACACCATATATTTT.

V is TRBV7-5 and J is TRBJ1-5. TRBV7-5 is a pseudogene segment. This CDR3 has 11 residues. CDR3 sequence: CARSLLWPQHF. Here the CDR3 DNA reads TGTGCCAGAAGCCTTCTATGGCCCCAGCATTTT.

V usage is TRBV6-6 and J usage is TRBJ1-1; 8 nucleotides agree with TRBD1. With 7 bases clipped from V and 5 bases from J, the junction kept 6 bases outside the gene matches. The germline V gene encodes CDR1 MNHNY and CDR2 SVGAGI (reference sequence). The CDR3 spans 13 residues. DNA for the CDR3: TGTGCCAGCATTGGACAGGGCCGAACTGAAGCTTTCTTT. Protein: CASIGQGRTEAFF.

V is TRBV18 and J is TRBJ2-7; D is unclear. The CDR3 is 14 residues long. The germline V gene encodes CDR1 KGHSH and CDR2 LQKENI. The V end lost 1 base, the J end lost 6 bases, and 13 bases lay between the germline ends. The CDR3 region has the DNA TGTGCCAGCTCACCACAGTCTGGGTTCGGCGAGCAGTACTTC. Translation gives CASSPQSGFGEQYF.

This rearrangement joins TRBV9 to TRBJ2-7, with D possibly called TRBD1 or TRBD2 (5 bases each). The CDR3 consists of 14 residues. The V and J ends lost 4 bases and 6 bases respectively, with 17 bases between them. Looked up from germline, CDR1 is SGDLS and CDR2 is YYNGEE. CDR3 sequence (DNA): TGTGCCAGCAGCCCCGGACTCATAGGGGCCGAGCAGTACTTC. Translating it yields CASSPGLIGAEQYF.

The rearrangement joins TRBV2 to TRBJ1-2, with 10 bases matching TRBD1. The CDR3 is 15 amino acids. The trim removed 6 bases at V and 0 bases at J, leaving 4 bases unmatched. Germline-derived CDR1 and CDR2 are SNHLY and FYNNEI. CDR3 region: CASRDGQGANYGYTF. CDR3 in DNA: TGTGCCAGCAGGGACGGACAGGGGGCTAACTATGGCTACACCTTC. Full variable domain (outside the CDR3, taken from reference TRBV2 and TRBJ1-2): EPEVTQTPSHQVTQMGQEVILRCVPISNHLYFYWYRQILGQKVEFLVSFYNNEISEKSEIFDDQFSVERPDGSNFTLKIRSTKLEDSAMYFCASRDGQGANYGYTFGSGTRLTVV.

The sample holds a few counts of this clone. The V gene is TRBV11-2, the J gene TRBJ1-3; weak D call: TRBD1 (5 bases). This CDR3 contains 15 residues. Germline V gene sequence: CDR1 SGHAT, CDR2 FQNNGV. The germline V and J ends were trimmed by 1 base and 2 bases, with 9 bases remaining between them. CDR3 bases: TGTGCCAGCAGCTTAGTTCCCAGGGCTGGAAACACCATATATTTT. Translating gives CASSLVPRAGNTIYF.

The rearrangement joins TRBV7-6 to TRBJ2-7; 8 bases match TRBD2. Germline CDR1 SGHVS, CDR2 FNYEAQ. J was trimmed by 2 bases and V by 1 base; bases with no gene match: 7. CDR3 length: 16 amino acids. This CDR3 reads CASSLGLAGAPYEQYF. The CDR3 bases are TGTGCCAGCAGCTTAGGCCTAGCGGGTGCGCCCTACGAGCAGTACTTC.